Presented here are 3 T cell receptor beta chains from one specimen sequenced in a study of Graves' ophthalmopathy and Graves' hyperthyroidism. Amplification targeted the TCR beta CDR3 regions, with RNA transcripts as the source material. The library came from an HTBI-primed first-round RT-PCR and a second-round multiplex PCR. Using its own MiXCR run on the multiplex PCR reads, TCRdb lists one record per CDR3 protein. The sample has about 230,000 distinct CDR3 sequences; 45% are singletons. Material: peripheral blood. Source of these receptors: an adult man with Graves' ophthalmopathy.

The rearrangement joins TRBV10-1 to TRBJ2-5, with 7 bases fitting TRBD1. CDR1 is WNHNN and CDR2 is SYGVQD in the germline V gene (reference sequence). The CDR3 has 15 amino acids. The V gene end was trimmed by 7 bases and the J gene end by 6 bases; junction bases not matched to a gene: 14. The CDR3 spells CASTTSGGTKQTQYF. CDR3 coding DNA: TGCGCCAGCACCACCTCAGGGGGAACCAAGCAGACCCAGTACTTC.

As concerns this clonotype: This CDR3 fails to terminate in the conserved phenylalanine or tryptophan, so it likely reflects a read error. The chain recombines TRBV7-9 with TRBJ1-6; 7 nucleotides align to TRBD1. V was pared by 3 bases and J by 7 bases, with 6 bases of the junction left unmatched. The CDR3 spans 15 residues. Germline-derived CDR1 and CDR2 are SEHNR and FQNEAQ (reference sequence). Here the CDR3 reads CASSFNRGVNSPLHL. For the CDR3, the DNA is TGTGCCAGCAGCTTTAACAGGGGTGTAAATTCACCCCTCCACCTT.

A few counts support this clonotype. The chain is built from TRBV12-3 or TRBV12-4 and TRBJ1-6; no clear D. The V end was cut by 5 bases, the J end by 2 bases, with 13 bases between. This CDR3 is 16 amino acids long. The CDR3 is CASSLAPSPYNSPLHF. The DNA of the CDR3 is TGTGCCAGCAGTCTGGCCCCTTCGCCCTATAATTCACCCCTCCACTTT.